This TCR beta chain stems from a study of identical twins. This clonotype was counted at least ten times. No antigen is known for it. Each donor (without exception) was a healthy Caucasian. Study-level results: Low generation probability was overrepresented in out-of-frame alpha sequences shared by twins. In drawing conclusions, the study used cross-sectional statistical analysis and did not follow the same donors.

The CDR3 is 15 residues long. Germline V gives CDR1 LGHDT, CDR2 YNNKEL (reference sequence). With 4 bases clipped from V and 7 bases from J, the junction kept 7 bases outside the gene matches. TCRdb reprocessed the 5' RACE reads with MiXCR, giving one entry per CDR3 protein. The data contain more than 200,000 distinct CDR3 sequences, roughly a tenth of them seen just once; the ten biggest clones take up around 5%. This receptor was taken from a woman aged 18-29 years in good health. The genes are TRBV3-1 and TRBJ1-4; TRBD1 aligns across 9 bases. The sequenced sample consisted of memory (CD45RO+) T cells sorted from blood. The CDR3 region is CASSPMGQGGEKLFF. Written as DNA, the CDR3 is TGTGCCAGCAGCCCCATGGGACAGGGTGGTGAAAAACTGTTTTTT.